These 6 T cell receptor beta chains share one sample of origin, sequenced in a study of blood T cell repertoires in COVID-19. Measured with immunoSEQ multiplex PCR; TCRdb has only the in-frame clones, and not every one. The profile shows approximately 60,000 clones, more than 65% of them singletons. Sequenced sample: peripheral blood. The receptors come from an elderly woman with active or convalescent COVID-19.

The chain recombines TRBV5-1 with TRBJ1-1; 7 bases map to TRBD1. CDR1 and CDR2 from the germline V gene are SGHRS and YFSETQ. V shed 3 bases, J shed 3 bases, and the junction held 2 bases outside the gene matches. CDR3 length: 13 amino acids. The DNA of the CDR3 is TGCGCCAGCAGCTACGGGACAGACACTGAAGCTTTCTTT. This codes for CASSYGTDTEAFF.

The genes are TRBV5-8 and TRBJ2-3; 10 bases match TRBD2. Germline V lookup: CDR1 SGHTS, CDR2 YDEGEE. CDR3 length: 17 residues. The junction had 4 bases not matched to a gene; V was cut back by 0 bases and J by 0 bases. The CDR3 DNA is TGTGCCAGCAGCTTGGGGACTAGCGGAGCTAGCACAGATACGCAGTATTTT. Translated: CASSLGTSGASTDTQYF.

The DNA of the CDR3 is TGTGCCAGCAGCTGGCAGGGGGGTTCAAACTATGGCTACACCTTC. The encoded protein is CASSWQGGSNYGYTF. V usage is TRBV5-5 and J usage is TRBJ1-2; TRBD1 agrees at 7 bases. Trimming removed 3 bases from V and 2 bases from J; junction bases left unmatched: 7. This CDR3 is 15 amino acids long. Looked up from germline, CDR1 is SGHKS and CDR2 is YYEKEE (reference sequence).

The chain carries TRBV3-1 (or the pseudogene TRBV3-2) and TRBJ1-5; 10 nucleotides line up with TRBD1. CDR1 LGHDT and CDR2 YNNKEL come from the germline V gene (reference sequence). The CDR3 loop spans 14 amino acids. After removal of 5 bases from V and 7 bases from J, the junction contained 5 bases not matched to a gene. This chain's CDR3 is CASSDRGLGQPQHF. DNA for the CDR3: TGTGCCAGCAGCGACAGGGGGCTTGGACAGCCCCAGCATTTT.

The V and J genes are TRBV5-1 and TRBJ2-2, with D perhaps TRBD2 (5 bases). The CDR3 length is 14 residues. V lost 3 bases to trimming and J lost 0 bases, with 6 bases between them. Germline CDR1 SGHRS, CDR2 YFSETQ. CDR3 loop: CASSWGANTGELFF. The CDR3 nucleotides are TGCGCCAGCAGCTGGGGAGCGAACACCGGGGAGCTGTTTTTT.

This clone was seen a few times. The chain is built from TRBV19 and TRBJ2-3, with TRBD2 identical over 7 bases. The CDR3 length is 16 residues. CDR1 and CDR2 from the germline V gene are LNHDA and SQIVND (reference sequence). Trimming took 3 bases from V and 0 from J; bases not matched to a gene: 6. The CDR3 reads CASSIRSGTSTDTQYF. The DNA for the CDR3 is TGTGCCAGTAGTATCCGCAGCGGGACGAGCACAGATACGCAGTATTTT.